This is a list of T cell receptor beta chains from one sample in a study of control samples from healthy donors and cancer patients. Repertoires were generated with immunoSEQ multiplex PCR, while TCRdb's copy carries only in-frame clones and drops some. The table includes 350,000 to 450,000 clones, 80% to 95% detected once. The sample was PBMCs. The receptor source for this set is a man aged 35-49 years with head and neck cancer. The CDR3 runs from the conserved cysteine through the conserved F or W. Fields, in order: D gene, J gene, V gene, clone size, CDR3 protein, CDR3 DNA. A D gene is named only where the DNA matches it firmly. A row's size may be missing; if present it is once, few, many or a size class.

NA | TRBJ2-1 | TRBV7-6 | NA | CASSRARYNEQFF | TGTGCCAGCAGCCGAGCGCGGTACAATGAGCAGTTCTTC
NA | TRBJ1-4 | TRBV27 | once | CASSLRPTGATNEKLFF | TGTGCCAGCAGTTTAAGGCCTACAGGTGCAACTAATGAAAAACTGTTTTTT
TRBD1 | TRBJ1-2 | TRBV29-1 | NA | CSARQGEGYTF | TGCAGCGCCCGACAGGGGGAAGGCTACACCTTC
TRBD2 | TRBJ2-1 | TRBV24-1 | once | CATSDLGLAGVNEQFF | TGTGCCACCAGTGATTTAGGACTAGCGGGAGTCAATGAGCAGTTCTTC
NA | TRBJ2-5 | TRBV5-1 | NA | CASSLGQVQETQYF | TGCGCCAGCAGCTTGGGTCAGGTCCAAGAGACCCAGTACTTC
NA | TRBJ2-1 | TRBV28 | NA | CASNPPWGEDNEQFF | TGTGCCAGCAACCCCCCGTGGGGGGAAGACAATGAGCAGTTCTTC
NA | TRBJ2-3 | TRBV4-1 | NA | CASSQRRRENLPTDTQYF | TGCGCCAGCAGCCAGAGGCGCCGGGAAAATCTTCCCACAGATACGCAGTATTTT
NA | TRBJ1-5 | TRBV10-2 | few | CASSDGGHSNQPQHF | TGCGCCAGCAGTGATGGGGGTCATAGCAATCAGCCCCAGCATTTT
NA | TRBJ1-6 | TRBV3-1/TRBV3-2 | NA | CASSQDYRSRNSPLHF | TGTGCCAGCAGCCAAGATTACCGCTCGAGGAATTCACCCCTCCACTTT
TRBD1 | TRBJ1-1 | TRBV5-1 | NA | CASSLARDRGNTEAFF | TGCGCCAGCAGCTTGGCCCGAGACAGGGGGAACACTGAAGCTTTCTTT
NA | TRBJ2-7 | TRBV7-8 | few | CASSLAQAGVAEQYF | TGTGCCAGCAGCTTAGCGCAGGCAGGGGTAGCCGAGCAGTACTTC